This TCR beta chain was sequenced in a study of blood T cell repertoires in COVID-19. Background on the study: Samples representing acute and convalescent COVID-19 were sourced from the United States, Italy and Spain. Nucleic acid was either cDNA or gDNA, and it came from T cells, B-cell-depleted T cells, or PBMCs.

In its sample, this clone was seen once. Assay: immunoSEQ multiplex PCR; the TCRdb copy retains only in-frame clones and omits some. The sample holds 90,000 to 95,000 clones, around nine tenths seen once. What was sequenced was peripheral blood. The sequence was collected from an elderly woman with active COVID-19.

In DNA, the CDR3 is TGTGCCAGCAGCTCGTCCCCTAGCGGGAGCTCCTACGAGCAGTACTTC. Translation: CASSSSPSGSSYEQYF. The chain recombines TRBV7-9 with TRBJ2-7; 10 nucleotides match TRBD2. CDR3 length: 16 residues. Germline CDR1 and CDR2: SEHNR and FQNEAQ (reference sequence). V was pared by 4 bases and J by 0 bases, with 6 bases of the junction left unmatched.